This T cell receptor (beta chain) was profiled in a study of blood T cell repertoires in COVID-19. Assay used: immunoSEQ multiplex PCR; TCRdb lists only in-frame clones, some missing. The sample has fewer than 250,000 clones, 80% to 85% seen once; the top ten hold roughly a tenth. Germline V lookup: CDR1 SGDLS, CDR2 YYNGEE. The CDR3 consists of 14 residues. Trimming left V 6 bases short and J 3 bases short, with 15 bases between. The chain combines TRBV9 with TRBJ2-5; D is possibly TRBD2 (6 bases). This TCR came from a woman older than 75 with COVID-19, enrolled during active disease. Input material: peripheral blood. The CDR3 coding sequence is TGTGCCAGCACCCCCCCTGGGACTGAAGAGACCCAGTACTTC. This encodes CASTPPGTEETQYF.